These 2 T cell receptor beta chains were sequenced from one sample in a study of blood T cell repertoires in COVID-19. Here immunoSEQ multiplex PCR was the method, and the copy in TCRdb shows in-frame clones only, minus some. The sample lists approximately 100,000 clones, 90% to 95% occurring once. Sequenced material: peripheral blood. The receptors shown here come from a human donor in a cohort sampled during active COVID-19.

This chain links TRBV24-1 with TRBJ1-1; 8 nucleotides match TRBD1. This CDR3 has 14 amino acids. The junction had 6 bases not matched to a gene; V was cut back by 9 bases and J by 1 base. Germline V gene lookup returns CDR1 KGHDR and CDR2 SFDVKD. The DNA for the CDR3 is TGTGCCACCCGAGCCGGGACAGGGAACACTGAAGCTTTCTTT. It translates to CATRAGTGNTEAFF.

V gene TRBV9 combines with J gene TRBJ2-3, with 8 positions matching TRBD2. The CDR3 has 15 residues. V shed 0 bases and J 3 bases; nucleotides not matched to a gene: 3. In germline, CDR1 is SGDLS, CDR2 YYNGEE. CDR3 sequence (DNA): TGTGCCAGCAGCGTAGCGGGGGGGGGTACAGATACGCAGTATTTT. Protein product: CASSVAGGGTDTQYF.